This T cell receptor beta chain was found in a study of cytomegalovirus exposure and HLA in healthy donors. Notes on the study in general: HLA restriction was apparent for most CMV-associated TCR beta chains in a later analysis. Some V segments, including TRBV6-2 and TRBV6-3, were excluded as indistinguishable. The study recorded some 160 TCR beta chains that were cytomegalovirus-associated.

Germline loops: CDR1 MNHNY, CDR2 SVGAGI (reference sequence). Between the trimmed V and J ends, which lost 5 bases and 4 bases, there was a span of 18 bases. This CDR3 comprises 15 residues. As regards this clone: What it binds is unknown.

Both 60 Vbeta primers and 13 Jbeta primers went into the PCR. TCRdb keeps only in-frame clones here, not all; method: immunoSEQ multiplex PCR. This sample contains 150,000 to 200,000 clones. Among the donors, all were healthy bone marrow donors. This sequence joins TRBV6-6 and TRBJ2-7; D is undetermined. This clonotype was obtained from a woman under 30 in good health and CMV-seropositive. The sample comprised PBMCs. The CDR3 sequence is CASSEETGRPYEQYF. In DNA, the CDR3 is TGTGCCAGCAGTGAGGAAACCGGCCGCCCTTACGAGCAGTACTTC.